The T cell receptor beta chain described here comes from a study of shared clonotypes between healthy human individuals. The CDR3 length is 14 residues. V lost 5 bases, J lost 2 bases, and 10 bases lay in between. The germline CDR1 and CDR2 sequences are LNHDA and SQIVND (reference sequence). Genomic DNA of every subset was divided equally among multiple immunoSEQ plates. The unsorted PBMC sample used ten immunoSEQ deep assay plates. TCRdb's copy holds only in-frame clones and misses some; the assay was immunoSEQ multiplex PCR. Of roughly 490,000 clones listed, less than 80% were seen once; the top ten hold roughly 12%.

Sequenced input: PBMCs. This sequence joins TRBV19 and TRBJ1-5; D gene uncertain. The source of this sequence is a woman in her 40s in good health. Some clones in this sample may be carry-over from other donors' samples. Written as DNA, the CDR3 is TGTGCCAGTAGTCTCCGCTCGGGCAATCAGCCCCAGCATTTT. Residues: CASSLRSGNQPQHF.